This T cell receptor (beta chain) originates from a study of stem cell transplantation in POMP-related autoinflammatory disease. Background on the study: Hypothesis: faulty thymoproteasomes impair CD8+ T-cell selection, skewing TRB repertoires. Study-level points and caveats: Unique TRB V-J gene pairings were limited in number in patients with PRAID. PRAID patients trended toward lower TRB diversity and higher clonality in all analyzed T-cell subsets.

PRAID combined immunodeficiency and autoinflammation. As for this clone: Its antigen is unknown.

Method: immunoSEQ multiplex PCR; TCRdb's copy keeps in-frame clones and lacks some. Of 33,000 or so clones listed, 80% to 90% are singletons. CDR3 length equals 16 residues. In germline, CDR1 is SGHTA, CDR2 FQGNSA. Trimming at V came to 1 base and at J to 3 bases, leaving 5 bases not matched to a gene. The J gene is TRBJ2-7, the V gene TRBV7-2; 11 positions agree with TRBD2. The clonotype comes from a human donor with POMP-related autoinflammation and immune dysregulation (PRAID). The specimen comprised CD4+ T cells from PBMCs, sampled before stem cell transplantation. CDR3 amino acids: CASSLGLAGGFYEQYF. CDR3 nucleotides: TGTGCCAGCAGCTTAGGCCTAGCGGGAGGTTTCTACGAGCAGTACTTC.